Listed below are T cell receptor beta chains from one sample, sequenced in a study of identical twins. TCRdb reprocessed the 5' RACE reads with MiXCR, giving one entry per CDR3 protein. Of about 200,000 distinct CDR3 sequences in the sample, 6.5% were seen once. These sequences were also reported in another study, on T cells expressing NK-cell markers.

The sample was CD8+ T cells sorted from blood. Every receptor here comes from a woman under 30 in good health. Both conserved end residues are part of each CDR3. The D gene is left open where the match is weak. Only part of the rows carry a size: once, few, many, or a class if the clone is expanded.

d_call,j_call,cdr3_length,v_call,clone_size,cdr3_aa,cdr3_nt
TRBD1,TRBJ2-1,14,TRBV20-1,many,CSARGRTGGIEQFF,TGCAGTGCTAGAGGCAGGACAGGGGGTATTGAGCAGTTCTTC
NA,TRBJ1-1,15,TRBV2,NA,CACRTPQGADTEAFF,TGTGCCTGCAGAACACCCCAGGGCGCGGACACTGAAGCTTTCTTT
NA,TRBJ2-5,14,TRBV7-3,few,CASSLMGGQETQYF,TGTGCCAGCAGCTTAATGGGCGGTCAAGAGACCCAGTACTTC
NA,TRBJ1-1,15,TRBV5-1,NA,CASNLGQAGNTEAFF,TGCGCCAGCAACCTAGGGCAGGCCGGAAACACTGAAGCTTTCTTT
NA,TRBJ2-5,13,TRBV3-1,many,CASSQEGWETQYF,TGTGCCAGCAGCCAAGAGGGATGGGAGACCCAGTACTTC
TRBD2,TRBJ2-1,19,TRBV11-2,NA,CASSLPPRGAKSSYNEQFF,TGTGCCAGCAGCTTACCTCCGCGGGGGGCGAAAAGCTCCTACAATGAGCAGTTCTTC
NA,TRBJ2-3,12,TRBV18,few,CASSDRSDTQYF,TGTGCCAGCTCGGACCGTTCGGATACGCAGTATTTT
NA,TRBJ2-7,13,TRBV2,few,CASGEQGNYEQYF,TGTGCCAGCGGGGAACAGGGAAACTACGAGCAGTACTTC
NA,TRBJ2-5,17,TRBV27,many,CASSLFGFDGVGETQYF,TGTGCCAGCAGTTTATTTGGCTTTGATGGGGTAGGGGAGACCCAGTACTTC
NA,TRBJ2-2,12,TRBV29-1,few,CSARQETGELFF,TGCAGCGCCCGACAAGAGACGGGGGAGCTGTTTTTT
TRBD2,TRBJ2-2,18,TRBV14,NA,CASSPGLAGGLNTGELFF,TGTGCCAGCAGCCCGGGACTAGCGGGAGGGCTGAACACCGGGGAGCTGTTTTTT
NA,TRBJ1-5,13,TRBV12-3/TRBV12-4,few,CASSFAQGQPQHF,TGTGCCAGCAGTTTTGCCCAGGGTCAGCCCCAGCATTTT
TRBD2,TRBJ2-3,14,TRBV6-1,few,CASRAGTSTDTQYF,TGTGCCAGCCGAGCGGGGACTAGCACAGATACGCAGTATTTT
TRBD1,TRBJ2-7,14,TRBV14,many,CASSHKDRAYEQYF,TGTGCCAGCAGCCACAAGGACAGGGCCTACGAGCAGTACTTC
NA,TRBJ2-7,13,TRBV5-4,NA,CASSSDYSYEQYF,TGTGCCAGCAGCTCGGACTATTCCTACGAGCAGTACTTC
TRBD1,TRBJ1-5,15,TRBV27,few,CASSVQGAQDQPQHF,TGTGCCAGCAGTGTACAGGGGGCGCAGGATCAGCCCCAGCATTTT
TRBD2,TRBJ2-1,20,TRBV12-3/TRBV12-4,many,CASSWAGGSGSRSTYNEQFF,TGTGCCAGCAGTTGGGCCGGGGGTAGCGGGAGTCGTAGCACCTACAATGAGCAGTTCTTC
NA,TRBJ2-3,13,TRBV9,many,CASSVGDGDTQYF,TGTGCCAGCAGCGTAGGGGATGGGGATACGCAGTATTTT
NA,TRBJ2-7,14,TRBV4-3,few,CASSQVGRFHEQYF,TGCGCCAGCAGCCAAGTAGGCAGGTTCCACGAGCAGTACTTC
NA,TRBJ1-1,14,TRBV12-3/TRBV12-4,many,CASIQTDLNTEAFF,TGTGCCAGCATTCAGACGGATCTGAACACTGAAGCTTTCTTT
NA,TRBJ1-4,13,TRBV7-9,few,CASRLPSNEKLFF,TGTGCCAGCAGACTACCTTCTAATGAAAAACTGTTTTTT
NA,TRBJ1-2,14,TRBV10-3,NA,CAISDPPVNYGYTF,TGTGCCATCAGTGATCCGCCAGTAAACTATGGCTACACCTTC
NA,TRBJ2-7,13,TRBV27,few,CASSFADDYEQYF,TGTGCCAGCAGTTTCGCGGACGACTACGAGCAGTACTTC
NA,TRBJ1-1,14,TRBV4-2,NA,CASSQVSENTEAFF,TGTGCCAGCAGCCAAGTCTCAGAGAACACTGAAGCTTTCTTT
TRBD1,TRBJ2-7,15,TRBV7-3,many,CASSSPGQGFHEQYF,TGTGCCAGCAGCTCCCCGGGACAGGGTTTCCACGAGCAGTACTTC
NA,TRBJ1-5,16,TRBV12-3/TRBV12-4,NA,CASSSNPGRGNQPQHF,TGTGCCAGCAGTTCCAATCCGGGACGGGGCAATCAGCCCCAGCATTTT
TRBD2,TRBJ2-1,15,TRBV20-1,NA,CSATASGGTNNEQFF,TGCAGTGCTACCGCTAGCGGGGGGACGAACAATGAGCAGTTCTTC
NA,TRBJ1-2,15,TRBV5-8,many,CASSLPPGENYGYTF,TGTGCCAGCAGCCTCCCGCCAGGCGAAAACTATGGCTACACCTTC
TRBD2,TRBJ2-5,17,TRBV12-5,NA,CASGLVKLAGIKETQYF,TGTGCTAGTGGTTTGGTAAAACTAGCGGGGATCAAAGAGACCCAGTACTTC
NA,TRBJ2-1,13,TRBV19,few,CASGALLLNEQFF,TGTGCCAGCGGGGCCCTACTCCTTAATGAGCAGTTCTTC
TRBD2,TRBJ2-1,13,TRBV29-1,many,CSVIAGDHNEQFF,TGCAGCGTTATAGCGGGGGATCACAATGAGCAGTTCTTC
TRBD2,TRBJ2-3,16,TRBV9,many,CASSDLFGGGPDTQYF,TGTGCCAGCAGCGACCTGTTCGGGGGGGGCCCCGATACGCAGTATTTT
NA,TRBJ1-5,13,TRBV14,few,CASSQGWNQPQHF,TGTGCCAGCAGCCAAGGGTGGAATCAGCCCCAGCATTTT
TRBD1,TRBJ2-7,12,TRBV2,many,CALRTGGYEQYF,TGTGCCCTTCGGACAGGGGGCTACGAGCAGTACTTC
TRBD1,TRBJ1-1,14,TRBV3-1,many,CASSQAGTDTEAFF,TGTGCCAGCAGCCAAGCCGGGACAGACACTGAAGCTTTCTTT
NA,TRBJ2-1,16,TRBV3-1,many,CASSQERWGAYNEQFF,TGTGCCAGCAGCCAAGAGAGATGGGGGGCCTACAATGAGCAGTTCTTC
TRBD2,TRBJ2-6,14,TRBV2,NA,CASRGGTGANVLTF,TGTGCCAGCAGGGGGGGGACTGGGGCCAACGTCCTGACTTTC
TRBD2,TRBJ2-1,16,TRBV11-2,many,CASSFKSGGGTNEQFF,TGTGCCAGCAGCTTTAAGTCCGGGGGGGGAACCAATGAGCAGTTCTTC
TRBD1,TRBJ2-7,17,TRBV9,few,CASSPTLRQGKTYEQYF,TGTGCCAGCAGCCCTACTCTCAGACAGGGGAAAACCTACGAGCAGTACTTC
NA,TRBJ1-2,16,TRBV27,NA,CASSRDGRNLNYGYTF,TGTGCCAGCAGTCGGGACGGACGAAACTTGAACTATGGCTACACCTTC
TRBD1,TRBJ1-5,15,TRBV7-2,NA,CASSLEQGPYQPQHF,TGTGCCAGCAGCTTAGAACAGGGGCCCTATCAGCCCCAGCATTTT
NA,TRBJ2-2,14,TRBV7-7,NA,CASSLEGGPGELFF,TGTGCCAGCAGCTTAGAAGGGGGGCCCGGGGAGCTGTTTTTT
NA,TRBJ1-2,13,TRBV29-1,many,CSVPGPDKAGYTF,TGCAGCGTTCCGGGGCCAGACAAAGCCGGCTACACCTTC
NA,TRBJ2-7,13,TRBV27,many,CASSLRETYEQYF,TGTGCCAGCAGTTTACGGGAGACCTACGAGCAGTACTTC
TRBD1,TRBJ1-3,17,TRBV12-3/TRBV12-4,few,CASSFGTGIFSGNTIYF,TGTGCCAGCAGTTTTGGGACAGGGATTTTTTCTGGAAACACCATATATTTT
TRBD2,TRBJ2-7,18,TRBV4-3,few,CASSPSLTSGIKGYEQYF,TGCGCCAGCAGCCCCTCCCTGACTAGCGGGATAAAGGGCTACGAGCAGTACTTC
NA,TRBJ1-1,16,TRBV5-6,NA,CASSWGSSPRAHMAFF,TGTGCCAGCAGCTGGGGTAGCAGCCCTCGCGCCCACATGGCTTTCTTT
TRBD2,TRBJ2-7,14,TRBV7-2,many,CASSLLAGANEQYF,TGTGCCAGCAGCCTCCTAGCGGGAGCGAACGAGCAGTACTTC
NA,TRBJ1-2,15,TRBV11-1,NA,CASSLGSGLNYGYTF,TGTGCCAGCAGCTTAGGTTCGGGACTCAACTATGGCTACACCTTC
TRBD2,TRBJ2-7,16,TRBV6-2/TRBV6-3,few,CASSNHLLAVRYEQYF,TGTGCCAGCAGTAACCACCTACTAGCGGTAAGATACGAGCAGTACTTC
TRBD1,TRBJ2-7,14,TRBV6-5,many,CASSYGQGAYEQYF,TGTGCCAGCAGTTACGGACAGGGGGCCTACGAGCAGTACTTC
NA,TRBJ2-3,17,TRBV6-1,NA,CASSDRLARVPTDTQYF,TGTGCCAGCAGTGATCGGCTAGCGAGAGTTCCAACAGATACGCAGTATTTT